The entry below describes one T cell receptor beta chain. Its specificity is unknown. This sample stems from a study of T cells in Graves' hyperthyroidism and ophthalmopathy. Germline CDR1 is LNHDA and CDR2 is SQIVND (reference sequence). The CDR3 covers 15 residues. Trimming took 6 bases from V and 5 from J, leaving 17 bases between them. Study observations and caveats: The blood repertoire included most of the expanded thyroid clonotypes above 0.001. Onset of ophthalmopathy came a median 6.5 months after the model predicted it.

Amplified TCR beta CDR3 regions derived from RNA transcripts. An initial round of RT-PCR targeting the TCR CDR3 relied on the HTBI primer set. TCRdb re-called the multiplex PCR reads with MiXCR, one entry per CDR3 protein. The data show around 660,000 distinct CDR3 sequences, about 45% seen once. The study based diagnoses on clinical symptoms, serum thyroxine and TRAb, thyroid ultrasound and orbital computed tomography. Sequenced input: peripheral blood or thyroid tissue (not recorded which). The V call is TRBV19, the J call TRBJ1-5, with D possibly being TRBD1 (5 bases). This receptor was identified in an adult man with Graves' disease, either hyperthyroidism or ophthalmopathy (not recorded which). In DNA, the CDR3 is TGTGCCAGTAGCCCACGGGCACGGGGCGATCAGCCCCAGCATTTT. It specifies CASSPRARGDQPQHF.